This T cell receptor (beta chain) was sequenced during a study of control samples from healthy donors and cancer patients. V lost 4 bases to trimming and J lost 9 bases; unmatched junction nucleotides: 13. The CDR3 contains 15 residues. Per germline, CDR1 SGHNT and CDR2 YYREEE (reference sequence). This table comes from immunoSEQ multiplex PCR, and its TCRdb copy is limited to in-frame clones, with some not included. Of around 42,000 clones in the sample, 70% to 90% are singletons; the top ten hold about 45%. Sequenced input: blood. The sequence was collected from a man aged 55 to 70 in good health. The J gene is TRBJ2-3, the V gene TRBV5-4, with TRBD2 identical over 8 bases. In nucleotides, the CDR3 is TGTGCCAGCAGCCCGGCGGGGGGCGGGAGTGGCACGCAGTATTTT. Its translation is CASSPAGGGSGTQYF.